This T cell receptor (beta chain) was recorded in a study of T cell responses to AZD1222 COVID-19 vaccine (dated by TCRdb to the early 2020s). In the study overall: AZD1222 recipients given second doses at about 4 weeks or at about 12 weeks were pooled, since spike-specific TCR depth and breadth were not found to differ between the two schedules. TCR sequencing covered some 250 trial participants: roughly 200 given two doses of AZD1222 and 26 given two doses of MenACWY control vaccine. Trial participants were enrolled by age into 18-55, 56-69 and 70-plus year subgroups, with around 150, 28 and 57 TCR-sequenced participants respectively. Results and caveats for the whole study, not just this receptor: Most participants were white British and females outnumbered males, and the authors suggested that clonal diversity may have been underestimated. Reportedly, close to half of the unique spike-specific TCRs recognized epitopes lying outside the regions that are mutated in the B.1.351 and B.1.1.7 variants. Conclusions about previously exposed vaccinees are limited, since just 6 or 7 AZD1222 recipients were seropositive for SARS-CoV-2 at baseline. In the small 56-69-year group, the increase in depth fell short of significance, most likely because of low power. No day 14 peak-response samples were available, so repertoires were characterized only after the peak T cell response. The vaccine-associated CD4 TCRs covered the entire spike protein, and the dominant responses fell in regions 160-218 and 743-854. A significant rise in spike-specific TCR breadth and depth was observed after two AZD1222 doses relative to day 0 and relative to MenACWY recipients.

The sample's time point label, decoded: baseline before first vaccination. The vaccinee samples were drawn from two UK trials, COV001 and COV002, one of which was a single-blind randomized controlled phase 2/3 trial testing AZD1222 (ChAdOx1 nCoV-19) in healthy adults. For TCRbeta chain sequencing, PBMC samples from trial participants were taken at day 0 and at day 28 after the second dose. With respect to this clone: Its antigen is not yet known. Base qualities are not provided; no much larger clone lies one nucleotide away.

The CDR3 regions of human TCRbeta chains were analyzed by immunosequencing. Per the source publication's procedure: TCRs in the repertoires were matched against a reference library of SARS-CoV-2-specific TCRs that had been generated with the MIRA antigen-specificity platform. Breadth was defined as the fraction of unique TCRs that were SARS-CoV-2-associated, and depth was defined as the fraction of total T cells that were SARS-CoV-2-associated. Using the MIRA data, every spike-specific TCR was mapped to the spike region that the TCR reacted to and assigned to either a CD4 or a CD8 class. Log10-transformed breadth and depth values were compared by one-way ANOVA with Sidak's multiple comparisons tests. TCRdb retrieved this table from immuneACCESS and kept in-frame rearrangements only. Not all clones are present; in checked studies, unresolved V genes account for under half, and no reason is known for the remainder. That table is the source of V, J and clone size, and D and trimming were worked out from the DNA. Across this sample there are about 100,000 clones, with around nine tenths seen only once. Approximately 22% of the sample is held by the ten biggest clonotypes.

This receptor was obtained from an adult in good health. This specimen consisted of peripheral blood, obtained on day 0 of AZD1222 vaccination.

The sequence in DNA is TGTGCCAGCAGTTCCTACAGGGGTCGGGACTATGGCTACACCTTC. This is translated as CASSSYRGRDYGYTF. The receptor chain draws on TRBV6-6 and TRBJ1-2; TRBD1 aligns with 7 central bases. Germline trimming amounts to 4 bases on V and 3 bases on J, with 8 as the count of junction bases outside the gene matches. Its CDR3 holds 15 amino acids, cysteine through phenylalanine. Here the CDR3 DNA is all that survives: 45 bases in frame from base 1. Looking up the germline V gene (reference sequence) yields CDR1 MNHNY and CDR2 SVGAGI.